The clone carrying this TCR beta chain was counted between two and nine times. In the original workflow: Estimated nucleated cell counts came from reference gene primer amplification. Sequencing used immunoSEQ multiplex PCR; TCRdb keeps in-frame clones, though not all of them. Clone size and the V and J calls come from that table; the DNA yielded D and trimming. The table records approximately 190,000 clones, around four fifths of them present only once. This record comes from a study of blood T cell repertoires in COVID-19. Turning to the study itself: From the United States, Italy and Spain came samples of acute and convalescent COVID-19.

CDR3 length: 15 residues. The germline V gene has CDR1 MNHEY and CDR2 SMNVEV (reference sequence). With 2 bases removed from V and 2 bases from J, the gap between germline ends came to 10 bases. The sequencing sample was made of peripheral blood. The sequence derives from a woman in her 70s with active or convalescent COVID-19. The rearrangement joins TRBV27 to TRBJ1-3, with a possible D match to TRBD1 (6 bases). In nucleotides, the CDR3 is TGTGCCAGCAGTTTACGAGGGGGGGCTGGAAACACCATATATTTT. Encoded protein: CASSLRGGAGNTIYF.